The source of this TCR beta chain is a study of PD-1 blockade in classical Hodgkin lymphoma. Notes on the study in general: Baseline diversity was lower in partial responders and progressors than complete responders. Prior therapy or disease activity may underlie the repertoire differences, whose causes remain undefined. Unlike CD8+ TCR diversity, which did not rise significantly by C4D1, CD4+ TCR diversity did.

With no exception, relapse followed autologous stem cell transplantation in all patients, and brentuximab vedotin exposure varied. Patients' outcomes at their best amounted to complete response, partial response or progressive disease. This CDR3 contains 15 residues. In germline, CDR1 is MNHEY, CDR2 SMNVEV (reference sequence). The V end lost 5 bases, the J end lost 0 bases, and 13 bases lay between the germline ends. Using immunoSEQ multiplex PCR, the repertoire was profiled, and TCRdb retains in-frame clones only, with some absent. The sample shows 90,000 to 100,000 clones, approximately 89% of them seen only once. This clone was found once. What it recognizes is unknown.

The material was peripheral blood mononuclear cells (PBMCs), obtained before the second cycle of nivolumab. The chain links TRBV27 to TRBJ2-5; D not resolved. The TCR sequence derives from a human donor with classical Hodgkin lymphoma. CDR3 amino acids: CASSPKRLYQETQYF. CDR3 bases: TGTGCCAGCAGTCCAAAGAGGCTATACCAAGAGACCCAGTACTTC.